This T cell receptor beta chain was sequenced during a study of Tregs in tolerant kidney transplant recipients. Study conclusions and caveats: The small number of patients limits these findings pending further validation. This study did not directly address biological reproducibility.

CDR3 length equals 14 residues. V lost 4 bases and J lost 6, with 14 bases in between. Germline V gives CDR1 SGDLS, CDR2 YYNGEE. Libraries were prepared by immunoSEQ multiplex PCR; TCRdb keeps only in-frame clonotypes and omits some of them. The top ten hold 1.6% of the sample, which has 75,000 to 100,000 clones, roughly 93% seen once. Comment on this clone: Its antigen is currently unknown.

The nonmyeloablative bone marrow transplants came from related graft donors, with transient mixed chimerism. The gene calls are TRBV9 and TRBJ2-1; D is perhaps TRBD2 (5 bases). The source of this sequence is a human patient who received a combined kidney and bone marrow transplant. Certain T cells may be donor cells from the graft. The sequencing used CD4+ T cells from blood (PBMCs), collected 12 months after the transplant. As DNA, the CDR3 is TGTGCCAGCAGCCGAACCCGGGCGGGCAATGAGCAGTTCTTC. This codes for CASSRTRAGNEQFF. Using reference TRBV9 and TRBJ2-1 for the parts outside the CDR3, the full variable domain is DSGVTQTPKHLITATGQRVTLRCSPRSGDLSVYWYQQSLDQGLQFLIQYYNGEERAKGNILERFSAQQFPDLHSELNLSSLELGDSALYFCASSRTRAGNEQFFGPGTRLTVL.